Each of the 14 T cell receptor beta chains below was sequenced from the same sample in a study of blood T cell repertoires in COVID-19. TCRdb keeps only in-frame clones here, not all; method: immunoSEQ multiplex PCR. Of about 290,000 clones listed, around 85% are singletons. The sequencing input was peripheral blood. Every receptor here comes from a woman aged 45-65 years with active or convalescent COVID-19.

This chain links TRBV5-1 with TRBJ2-5; possible D gene TRBD2, 6 bases. Germline loops: CDR1 SGHRS, CDR2 YFSETQ. The CDR3 is 12 amino acids. Trimming took 5 bases from V and 3 from J, leaving 8 bases between them. The CDR3 bases are TGCGCCAGCAGTAGGGAGGAAGAGACCCAGTACTTC. Translation: CASSREEETQYF.

The J gene is TRBJ1-5, the V gene TRBV6-5; D is undetermined. V lost 4 bases, J lost 11 bases, and 12 bases lay in between. The germline V gene encodes CDR1 MNHEY and CDR2 SVGAGI. CDR3 length: 12 amino acids. CDR3 bases: TGTGCCAGCAGTTCCGCAGGCCAGGCCCAGCATTTT. Its translation: CASSSAGQAQHF.

The rearrangement uses TRBV24-1 and TRBJ2-3; unclear D gene. CDR3 size: 14 residues. Germline V gene sequence: CDR1 KGHDR, CDR2 SFDVKD. Trimming left V 5 bases short and J 1 base short, with 9 bases between. As DNA, the CDR3 is TGTGCCACCAGTGGGTGGCCTGGCACAGATACGCAGTATTTT. It is translated as CATSGWPGTDTQYF.

This clone was seen a handful of times. The chain combines TRBV6-5 with TRBJ1-5, with D perhaps matching TRBD1 (5 bases). In germline, CDR1 is MNHEY, CDR2 SVGAGI. This CDR3 comprises 16 residues. The germline V and J ends were trimmed by 4 bases and 1 base, with 14 bases remaining between them. CDR3 sequence (DNA): TGTGCCAGCAGTTCCAGGGCCTTCGGGAGCAATCAGCCCCAGCATTTT. This translates into CASSSRAFGSNQPQHF.

A few counts support this clone. This sequence joins TRBV27 and TRBJ1-1; 9 nucleotides agree with TRBD1. V shed 6 bases and J 4 bases; nucleotides not matched to a gene: 9. This CDR3 has 15 amino acids. CDR1 is MNHEY, CDR2 SMNVEV, per germline (reference sequence). The CDR3 region is CASSRSDRGSTEAFF. CDR3 nucleotides: TGTGCCAGCAGCCGTTCTGACAGGGGGTCCACTGAAGCTTTCTTT.

The chain has TRBV19 and TRBJ1-2; 8 bases map to TRBD1. V was pared by 5 bases and J by 2 bases, with 4 bases of the junction left unmatched. The CDR3 runs 14 residues. Germline V gives CDR1 LNHDA, CDR2 SQIVND (reference sequence). CDR3 sequence reads: CASSSWTGNYGYTF. In DNA, the CDR3 is TGTGCCAGTAGTTCATGGACAGGGAACTATGGCTACACCTTC. Using reference TRBV19 and TRBJ1-2 for the parts outside the CDR3, the full variable domain is DGGITQSPKYLFRKEGQNVTLSCEQNLNHDAMYWYRQDPGQGLRLIYYSQIVNDFQKGDIAEGYSVSREKKESFPLTVTSAQKNPTAFYLCASSSWTGNYGYTFGSGTRLTVV.

The V gene is TRBV4-1, the J gene TRBJ2-7; 8 bases match TRBD2. Germline values: CDR1 MGHRA, CDR2 YSYEKL. The CDR3 has 15 residues. V shed 0 bases and J 2 bases; nucleotides not matched to a gene: 3. The CDR3 coding sequence is TGCGCCAGCAGCCAAGAGCCGCGGGGGGCCTACGAGCAGTACTTC. It yields the protein CASSQEPRGAYEQYF.

The CDR3 coding sequence is TGTGCCAGTAGTAAGGAGACCCGGGGTTACGAGCAGTACTTC. This codes for CASSKETRGYEQYF. This chain links TRBV19 with TRBJ2-7, with D tentatively TRBD2 (5 bases). With 4 bases removed from V and 4 bases from J, the gap between germline ends came to 14 bases. Germline V gene sequence: CDR1 LNHDA, CDR2 SQIVND (reference sequence). The CDR3 totals 14 residues.

J is TRBJ1-2 and V is TRBV18, with a tentative D call TRBD1 (6 bases). Trimming left V 3 bases short and J 0 bases short, with 11 bases between. Germline V lookup: CDR1 KGHSH, CDR2 LQKENI. CDR3 length: 15 residues. CDR3 residues: CASSPGQVPNYGYTF. CDR3 in DNA: TGTGCCAGCTCACCGGGACAAGTACCTAACTATGGCTACACCTTC.

J is TRBJ1-6 and V is TRBV13; the D gene is possibly TRBD1 (5 bases). The CDR3 is made up of 14 amino acids. The ends were cut back, 2 bases at V and 8 bases at J, with 10 bases in the middle. Looked up from germline, CDR1 is PRHDT and CDR2 is FYEKMQ (reference sequence). CDR3 in amino acids: CASSLRAGYSPLHF. CDR3 sequence (DNA): TGTGCCAGCAGCTTAAGGGCAGGGTATTCACCCCTCCACTTT.

This sequence joins TRBV9 and TRBJ2-2, with TRBD1 identical over 8 bases. V dropped 0 bases and J dropped 1; count of bases not matched to a gene: 5. Per the germline V gene, CDR1 is SGDLS and CDR2 is YYNGEE. The CDR3 totals 17 residues. CDR3 nucleotides: TGTGCCAGCAGCGTAGCCCCTGGGACAGGGAACACCGGGGAGCTGTTTTTT. Translated: CASSVAPGTGNTGELFF.

The gene calls are TRBV3-1 (or the pseudogene TRBV3-2) and TRBJ1-6, with D tentatively TRBD1 (5 bases). Germline V lookup: CDR1 LGHDT, CDR2 YNNKEL (reference sequence). The CDR3 sequence is 14 residues long. V was shortened by 2 bases and J by 10 bases, with 12 bases between the two germline ends. The CDR3 DNA follows: TGTGCCAGCAGCCAACAGGGTCGGATATCACCCCTCCACTTT. It encodes CASSQQGRISPLHF.

This chain uses TRBV2 with TRBJ1-3; weak D call: TRBD1 (6 bases). Trimming cost V 8 bases and J 4 bases, with 12 bases left between them. Per the germline V gene, CDR1 is SNHLY and CDR2 is FYNNEI. The CDR3 length is 13 residues. The CDR3 sequence is CASSGGLGNTIYF. CDR3 nucleotides: TGTGCCAGCTCGGGGGGCCTCGGAAACACCATATATTTT.

This clone has just a few counts. The CDR3 loop reads CASSPVGGAAYEQYF. CDR3 sequence (DNA): TGTGCCAGCAGCCCGGTGGGGGGGGCCGCTTACGAGCAGTACTTC. The V and J genes are TRBV4-2 and TRBJ2-7; D is perhaps TRBD2 (7 bases). The CDR3 loop spans 15 amino acids. Trimming removed 4 bases at V and 4 bases at J, with 17 bases between. Germline lookup yields CDR1 LGHNA and CDR2 YNFKEQ.